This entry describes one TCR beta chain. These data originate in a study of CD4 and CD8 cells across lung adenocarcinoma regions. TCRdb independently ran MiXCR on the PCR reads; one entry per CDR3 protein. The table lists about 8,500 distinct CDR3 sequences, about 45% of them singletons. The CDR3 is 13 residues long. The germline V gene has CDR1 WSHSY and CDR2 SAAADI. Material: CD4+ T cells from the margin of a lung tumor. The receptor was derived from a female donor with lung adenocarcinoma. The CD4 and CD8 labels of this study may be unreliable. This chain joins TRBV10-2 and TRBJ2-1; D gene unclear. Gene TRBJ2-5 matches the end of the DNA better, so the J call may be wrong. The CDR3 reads CASKADLQETQYF. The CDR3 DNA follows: TGCGCCAGCAAGGCAGATTTACAAGAGACCCAGTACTTC.